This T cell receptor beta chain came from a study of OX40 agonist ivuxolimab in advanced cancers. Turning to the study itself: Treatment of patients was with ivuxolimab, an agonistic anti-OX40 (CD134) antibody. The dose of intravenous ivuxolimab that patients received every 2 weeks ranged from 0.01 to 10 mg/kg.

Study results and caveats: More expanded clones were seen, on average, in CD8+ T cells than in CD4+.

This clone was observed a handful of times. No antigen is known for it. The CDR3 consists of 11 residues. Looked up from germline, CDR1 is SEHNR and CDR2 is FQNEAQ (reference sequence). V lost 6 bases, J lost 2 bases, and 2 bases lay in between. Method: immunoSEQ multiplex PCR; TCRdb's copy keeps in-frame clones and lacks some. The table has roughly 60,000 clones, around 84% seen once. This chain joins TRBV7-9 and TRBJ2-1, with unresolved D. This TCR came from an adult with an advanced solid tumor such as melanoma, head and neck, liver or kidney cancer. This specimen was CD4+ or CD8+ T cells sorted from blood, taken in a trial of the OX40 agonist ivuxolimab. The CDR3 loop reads CASRAYNEQFF. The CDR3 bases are TGTGCCAGCAGGGCCTACAATGAGCAGTTCTTC.